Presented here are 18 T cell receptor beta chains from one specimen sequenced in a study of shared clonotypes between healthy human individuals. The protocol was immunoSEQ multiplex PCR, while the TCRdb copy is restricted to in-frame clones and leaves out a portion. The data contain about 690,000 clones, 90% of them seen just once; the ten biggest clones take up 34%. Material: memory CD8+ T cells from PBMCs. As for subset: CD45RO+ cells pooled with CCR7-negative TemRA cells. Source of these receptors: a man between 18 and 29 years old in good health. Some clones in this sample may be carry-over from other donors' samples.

DNA of the CDR3: TGTGCCAGTAGTATATACATGAGCTCCTACAATGAGCAGTTCTTC. It specifies CASSIYMSSYNEQFF. V usage is TRBV19 and J usage is TRBJ2-1; D call uncertain. Deletions cut 2 bases from V and 0 bases from J, with 8 bases between. Germline loops: CDR1 LNHDA, CDR2 SQIVND (reference sequence). CDR3 length: 15 residues.

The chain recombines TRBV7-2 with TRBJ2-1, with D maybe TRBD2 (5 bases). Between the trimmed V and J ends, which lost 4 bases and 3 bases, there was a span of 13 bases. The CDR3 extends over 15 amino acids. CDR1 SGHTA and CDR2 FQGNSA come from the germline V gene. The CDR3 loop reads CASSSEGLLYNEQFF. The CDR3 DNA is TGTGCCAGCAGCTCCGAGGGCCTCCTCTACAATGAGCAGTTCTTC.

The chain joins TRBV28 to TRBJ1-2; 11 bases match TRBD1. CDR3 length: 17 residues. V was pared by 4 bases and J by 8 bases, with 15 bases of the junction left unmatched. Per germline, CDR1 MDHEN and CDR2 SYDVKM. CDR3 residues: CASSYSGQGALFPGYTF. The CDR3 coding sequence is TGTGCCAGCAGTTACTCAGGACAGGGGGCGTTATTTCCGGGCTACACCTTC.

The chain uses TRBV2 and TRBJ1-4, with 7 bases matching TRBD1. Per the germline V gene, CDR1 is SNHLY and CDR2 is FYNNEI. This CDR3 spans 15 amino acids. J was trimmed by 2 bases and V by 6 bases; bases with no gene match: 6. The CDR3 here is CASRATGETNEKLFF. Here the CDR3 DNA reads TGTGCCAGCAGGGCTACAGGGGAGACTAATGAAAAACTGTTTTTT.

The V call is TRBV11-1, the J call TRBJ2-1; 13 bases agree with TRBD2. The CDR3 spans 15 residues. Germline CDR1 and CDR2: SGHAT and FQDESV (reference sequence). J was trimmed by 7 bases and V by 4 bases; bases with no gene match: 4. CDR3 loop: CASSSRGLAGNEQFF. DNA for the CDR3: TGTGCCAGCAGCTCACGGGGACTAGCGGGAAATGAGCAGTTCTTC.

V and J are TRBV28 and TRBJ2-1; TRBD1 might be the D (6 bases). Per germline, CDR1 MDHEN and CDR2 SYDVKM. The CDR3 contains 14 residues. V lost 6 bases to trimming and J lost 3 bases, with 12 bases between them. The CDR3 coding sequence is TGTGCCAGCAGGCCCGGGACAAACTACAATGAGCAGTTCTTC. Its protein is CASRPGTNYNEQFF. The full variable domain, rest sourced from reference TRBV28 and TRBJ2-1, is DVKVTQSSRYLVKRTGEKVFLECVQDMDHENMFWYRQDPGLGLRLIYFSYDVKMKEKGDIPEGYSVSREKKERFSLILESASTNQTSMYLCASRPGTNYNEQFFGPGTRLTVL.

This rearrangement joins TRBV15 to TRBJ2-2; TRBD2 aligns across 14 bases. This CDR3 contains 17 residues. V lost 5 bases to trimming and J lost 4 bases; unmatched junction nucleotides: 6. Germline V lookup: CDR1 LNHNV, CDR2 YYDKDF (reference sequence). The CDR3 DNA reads TGTGCCACCAGCCGACTAGCGGGAGGGCCGACCACCGGGGAGCTGTTTTTT. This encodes CATSRLAGGPTTGELFF.

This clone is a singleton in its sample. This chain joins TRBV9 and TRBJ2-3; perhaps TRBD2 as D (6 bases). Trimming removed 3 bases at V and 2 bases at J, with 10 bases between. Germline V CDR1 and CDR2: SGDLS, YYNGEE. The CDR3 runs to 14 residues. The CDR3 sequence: CASSAWGVTDTQYF. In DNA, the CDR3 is TGTGCCAGCAGCGCATGGGGGGTCACAGATACGCAGTATTTT.

CDR3 loop: CASSGTGEEQYF. In DNA, the CDR3 is TGTGCCAGCAGTGGGACAGGGGAAGAGCAGTACTTC. V usage is TRBV2 and J usage is TRBJ2-7; the match to TRBD1 covers 9 bases. CDR1 and CDR2 from the germline V gene are SNHLY and FYNNEI. The CDR3 contains 12 residues. V dropped 4 bases and J dropped 7; count of bases not matched to a gene: 2.

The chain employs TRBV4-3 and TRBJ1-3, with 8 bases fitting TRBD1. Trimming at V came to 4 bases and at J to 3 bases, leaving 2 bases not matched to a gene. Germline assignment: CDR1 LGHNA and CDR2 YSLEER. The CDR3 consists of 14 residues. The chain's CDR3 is CASSPTGVGNTIYF. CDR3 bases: TGCGCCAGCAGCCCGACAGGGGTTGGAAACACCATATATTTT.

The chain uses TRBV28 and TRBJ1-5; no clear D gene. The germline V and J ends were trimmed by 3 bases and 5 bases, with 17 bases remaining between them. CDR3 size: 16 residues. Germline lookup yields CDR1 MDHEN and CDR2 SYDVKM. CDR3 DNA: TGTGCCAGCAGTTTGCTCGATTTGTACAAATATCAGCCCCAGCATTTT. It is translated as CASSLLDLYKYQPQHF.

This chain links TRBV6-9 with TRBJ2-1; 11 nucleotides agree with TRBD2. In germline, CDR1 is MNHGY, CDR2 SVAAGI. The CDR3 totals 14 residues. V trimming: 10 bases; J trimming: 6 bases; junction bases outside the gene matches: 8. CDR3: CATPIAGGFNEQFF. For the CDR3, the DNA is TGTGCCACCCCGATAGCGGGAGGGTTCAATGAGCAGTTCTTC.

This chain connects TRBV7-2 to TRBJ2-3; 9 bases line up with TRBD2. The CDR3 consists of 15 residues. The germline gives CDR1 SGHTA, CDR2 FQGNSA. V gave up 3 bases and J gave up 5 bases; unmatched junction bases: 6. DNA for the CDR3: TGTGCCAGCAGCTTCGGCGGGAGGGCCAGAGATACGCAGTATTTT. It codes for CASSFGGRARDTQYF. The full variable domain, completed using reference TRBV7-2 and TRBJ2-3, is GAGVSQSPSNKVTEKGKDVELRCDPISGHTALYWYRQSLGQGLEFLIYFQGNSAPDKSGLPSDRFSAERTGGSVSTLTIQRTQQEDSAVYLCASSFGGRARDTQYFGPGTRLTVL.

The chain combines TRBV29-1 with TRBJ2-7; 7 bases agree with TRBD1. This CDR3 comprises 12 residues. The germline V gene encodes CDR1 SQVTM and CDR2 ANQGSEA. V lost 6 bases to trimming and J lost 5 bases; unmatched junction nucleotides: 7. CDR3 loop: CSVWDSAHEQYF. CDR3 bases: TGCAGCGTGTGGGACAGTGCCCACGAGCAGTACTTC.

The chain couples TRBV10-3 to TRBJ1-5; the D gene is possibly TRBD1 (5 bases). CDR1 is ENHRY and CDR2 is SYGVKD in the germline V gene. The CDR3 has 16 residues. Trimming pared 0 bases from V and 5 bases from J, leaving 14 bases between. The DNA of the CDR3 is TGTGCCATCAGTGAGTCAATGGGGCAGGGCTATCAGCCCCAGCATTTT. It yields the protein CAISESMGQGYQPQHF.

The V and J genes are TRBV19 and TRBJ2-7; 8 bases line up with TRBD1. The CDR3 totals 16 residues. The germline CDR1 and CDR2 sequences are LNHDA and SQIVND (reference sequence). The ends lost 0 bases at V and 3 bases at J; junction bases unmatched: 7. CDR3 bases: TGTGCCAGTAGTATAGATCGGACAGGGCGGGTCTACGAGCAGTACTTC. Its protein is CASSIDRTGRVYEQYF.

The CDR3: CASSGGWDEQFF. For the CDR3, the DNA is TGTGCCAGCAGCGGGGGTTGGGATGAGCAGTTCTTC. The chain combines TRBV7-2 with TRBJ2-1; D may correspond to TRBD1 or TRBD2 (5 bases each). Trimming took 5 bases from V and 8 from J, leaving 10 bases between them. This CDR3 is 12 amino acids long. Germline assignment: CDR1 SGHTA and CDR2 FQGNSA.

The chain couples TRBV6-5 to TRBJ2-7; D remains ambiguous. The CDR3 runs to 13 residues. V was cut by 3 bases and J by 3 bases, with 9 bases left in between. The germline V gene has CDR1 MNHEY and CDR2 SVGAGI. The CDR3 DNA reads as TGTGCCAGCAGTTATCAGGAGTACTACGAGCAGTACTTC. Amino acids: CASSYQEYYEQYF.